This TCR beta chain was profiled in a study of identifying expanded T cells in peripheral blood. Here immunoSEQ multiplex PCR was the method, and the copy in TCRdb shows in-frame clones only, minus some. Of about 110,000 clones in the sample, about 85% are singletons; the top ten hold 6.5% to 9%. Collection occurred without any documented infections or immune events in donors. Germline values: CDR1 KGHSH, CDR2 LQKENI. J was trimmed by 3 bases and V by 8 bases; bases with no gene match: 3. The CDR3 is 12 amino acids. The chain recombines TRBV18 with TRBJ1-2, with 7 bases that match TRBD1. Sequencing input: blood. This TCR came from a person aged 18-69 years in good health. CDR3 bases: TGTGCCAGCGGAGGGGGCGACTATGGCTACACCTTC. Amino acid sequence: CASGGGDYGYTF.